Reported below is one T cell receptor (beta chain). Its antigen is not identified. The donor group consisted entirely of healthy Caucasians. Unique molecular identifiers were in the cDNA, with template-switch universal primer binding. TCRdb analysed the 5' RACE reads with MiXCR anew, one entry per CDR3 protein. The repertoire consists of 1.5 million to 2 million distinct CDR3 sequences, with under 35% occurring once and the leading ten covering 0.25% to 0.3%. This specimen comes from a study of identical twins. Study-level results: Sequences that were beta out-of-frame showed weaker excess twin sharing. Within twin pairs, the out-of-frame alpha sequences they shared showed excess low generation probability.

CDR3 length equals 15 residues. J lost 6 bases, V lost 0 bases, and 2 bases had no gene match. Germline CDR1 SGDLS, CDR2 YYNGEE. The rearrangement joins TRBV9 to TRBJ2-1; 11 bases line up with TRBD2. Sequenced: cord blood. The TCR originated in a newborn girl in good health. CDR3: CASSVASGRFNEQFF. DNA of the CDR3: TGTGCCAGCAGCGTAGCTAGCGGGAGGTTCAATGAGCAGTTCTTC. Using reference TRBV9 and TRBJ2-1 for the parts outside the CDR3, the full variable domain is DSGVTQTPKHLITATGQRVTLRCSPRSGDLSVYWYQQSLDQGLQFLIQYYNGEERAKGNILERFSAQQFPDLHSELNLSSLELGDSALYFCASSVASGRFNEQFFGPGTRLTVL.